This section outlines one T cell receptor beta chain sequence together with its context. The sample originates from a study of OX40 agonist ivuxolimab in advanced cancers. The wider study: As their treatment, patients were administered ivuxolimab, an agonistic anti-OX40 (CD134) antibody. A mean age of around 60 years, range about 20 to 85, was recorded, and approximately 79% were male. Patients were infused with ivuxolimab every 2 weeks at 0.01 to 10 mg/kg.

The germline V gene has CDR1 SGHRS and CDR2 YFSETQ. The CDR3 loop spans 17 amino acids. J was trimmed by 1 base and V by 6 bases; bases with no gene match: 12. The table came from immunoSEQ multiplex PCR; TCRdb's copy has only in-frame clones and leaves some out. The data show 75,000 to 95,000 clones, with about 84% seen just once and 0.5% to 0.65% held by the top ten. Material: CD4+ or CD8+ T cells sorted from blood, obtained in a trial of the OX40 agonist ivuxolimab. This chain uses TRBV5-1 with TRBJ1-1; 10 bases are a match to TRBD1. This receptor was identified in an adult with an advanced solid tumor such as melanoma, head and neck, liver or kidney cancer. The DNA of the CDR3 is TGCGCCAGCACCCGGGTGGGACAGGGGTTTAGGAACACTGAAGCTTTCTTT. It codes for CASTRVGQGFRNTEAFF.